These 11 T cell receptor beta chains share one sample of origin, sequenced in a study of cytomegalovirus exposure and HLA in healthy donors. PCR was performed using 60 Vbeta and 13 Jbeta primers. Sequenced by immunoSEQ multiplex PCR; TCRdb stores in-frame clones only, minus some. The sample contains 95,000 to 150,000 clones, over 75% of which appear only once. Sequencing was carried out using PBMCs. These receptors all come from a man aged 30 to 45 in good health and CMV-seronegative.

The chain joins TRBV6-5 to TRBJ1-2, with D perhaps matching TRBD1 (6 bases). V was shortened by 0 bases and J by 8 bases, with 19 bases between the two germline ends. The CDR3 covers 16 residues. The germline CDR1 and CDR2 sequences are MNHEY and SVGAGI. The CDR3 nucleotides read TGTGCCAGCAGTTACTCGACCGGACAGTGGGGGTCGGGCTACACCTTC. This encodes CASSYSTGQWGSGYTF.

The table lists this clone with a few counts. The V call is TRBV30, the J call TRBJ1-6; D unclear. V was trimmed by 3 bases and J by 0 bases, leaving 15 bases between them. Germline V gene data show CDR1 as GTSNPN and CDR2 as SVGIG (reference sequence). This CDR3 contains 17 residues. CDR3 protein: CAWSLFAPSSYNSPLHF. The CDR3 DNA reads as TGTGCCTGGAGCCTGTTTGCACCCAGCTCCTATAATTCACCCCTCCACTTT.

J is TRBJ2-5 and V is TRBV27; 8 bases agree with TRBD2. The length of the CDR3 is 15 residues. V trimming: 7 bases; J trimming: 3 bases; junction bases outside the gene matches: 10. The germline CDR1 and CDR2 sequences are MNHEY and SMNVEV (reference sequence). This CDR3 is CASTRTSNPKETQYF. The CDR3 region has the DNA TGTGCCAGCACCAGGACTAGCAATCCTAAAGAGACCCAGTACTTC.

This rearrangement joins TRBV5-1 to TRBJ2-5; 12 bases match TRBD2. V lost 2 bases and J lost 5; bases outside the gene matches: 4. CDR1 SGHRS and CDR2 YFSETQ come from the germline V gene. This CDR3 has 15 amino acids. CDR3 nucleotides: TGCGCCAGCAGCTTTTCCGGGACTAGCGGGGAGACCCAGTACTTC. Translation gives CASSFSGTSGETQYF.

This clone was picked up a small number of times. V and J are TRBV14 and TRBJ1-4; no clear D. V was pared by 4 bases and J by 4 bases, with 10 bases between. CDR1 is SGHDN and CDR2 is FVKESK in the germline V gene. This CDR3 spans 14 amino acids. The DNA of the CDR3 is TGTGCCAGCAGCCGAAGAGTTTATAATGAAAAACTGTTTTTT. It encodes CASSRRVYNEKLFF.

J is TRBJ1-2 and V is TRBV5-6; no firm D call. CDR1 is SGHDT, CDR2 YYEEEE, per germline. V shed 4 bases and J shed 0 bases, with 10 bases lying between them. The CDR3 runs 14 residues. The CDR3 loop reads CASSPRGANYGYTF. Here the CDR3 DNA reads TGTGCCAGCAGCCCCCGGGGAGCTAACTATGGCTACACCTTC. Using reference TRBV5-6 and TRBJ1-2 for the parts outside the CDR3, the full variable domain is DAGVTQSPTHLIKTRGQQVTLRCSPKSGHDTVSWYQQALGQGPQFIFQYYEEEERQRGNFPDRFSGHQFPNYSSELNVNALLLGDSALYLCASSPRGANYGYTFGSGTRLTVV.

The V and J genes are TRBV5-1 and TRBJ2-6; 12 bases are a match to TRBD1. The CDR3 has 18 residues. The germline V gene encodes CDR1 SGHRS and CDR2 YFSETQ. The ends lost 3 bases at V and 2 bases at J; junction bases unmatched: 6. The CDR3, as DNA: TGCGCCAGCAGCTCCTCCGGGACAGGGGGCGCTGGGGCCAACGTCCTGACTTTC. Translation: CASSSSGTGGAGANVLTF.

The rearrangement links TRBV6-5 to TRBJ2-7; 9 nucleotides align to TRBD1. Germline V gene data show CDR1 as MNHEY and CDR2 as SVGAGI. Losses at the gene ends were 4 bases for V and 4 bases for J; bases not matched to a gene: 8. The CDR3 has 15 residues. The CDR3 DNA follows: TGTGCCAGCAGTTCACGACAGGGGGGCCTTTACGAGCAGTACTTC. Encoded protein: CASSSRQGGLYEQYF.

V and J are TRBV30 and TRBJ2-5, with 8 bases identical to TRBD1. The DNA matches TRBJ2-7 better at its end, which makes the J call doubtful. The CDR3 has 13 residues. Germline values: CDR1 GTSNPN, CDR2 SVGIG (reference sequence). The CDR3 sequence is CASSRTGMYEQYF. CDR3 bases: TGTGCCTCCTCGAGGACAGGGATGTACGAGCAGTACTTC.

This chain links TRBV14 with TRBJ2-7, with D unclear. The CDR3 covers 13 residues. Trimming left V 4 bases short and J 3 bases short, with 10 bases between. Looked up from germline, CDR1 is SGHDN and CDR2 is FVKESK. CDR3 protein: CASSRANVYEQYF. The CDR3 DNA is TGTGCCAGCAGCCGGGCAAACGTCTACGAGCAGTACTTC.

J is TRBJ1-4 and V is TRBV6-5, with TRBD1 matching 7 bases. This CDR3 has 13 amino acids. V dropped 4 bases and J dropped 11; count of bases not matched to a gene: 7. CDR1 is MNHEY, CDR2 SVGAGI, per germline. CDR3 nucleotide sequence: TGTGCCAGCAGTTCATCAACAGGGGCCAAACTGTTTTTT. Its protein is CASSSSTGAKLFF.